The clone carrying this T cell receptor beta chain was found a few times. As originally analysed: Reference gene primer amplification in the assay estimated nucleated cell counts. Produced via immunoSEQ multiplex PCR; TCRdb's table is partial and in-frame only. That table supplies the V and J calls and clone size; D and trimming were determined from the DNA. The table has about 74,000 clones, around 86% seen once. These data belong to a study of blood T cell repertoires in COVID-19. At the level of the study: Whether acute or convalescent, the COVID-19 samples came from the United States, Italy and Spain.

The junction had 5 bases not matched to a gene; V was cut back by 6 bases and J by 1 base. Germline loops: CDR1 ENHRY, CDR2 SYGVKD. The CDR3 loop spans 15 amino acids. The sequence was obtained from a woman aged 80 or older with active or convalescent COVID-19. Sequencing was performed on peripheral blood. The chain couples TRBV10-3 to TRBJ2-7, with 11 bases matching TRBD2. The CDR3 DNA follows: TGTGCCATCAGCCAGGGACTAGCGGTGTCCTACGAGCAGTACTTC. Translating it yields CAISQGLAVSYEQYF.